The 10 T cell receptor beta chains presented below share a single source sample, sequenced in a study of vaccination and CD4 T cells after COVID-19. Researchers used the Oncomine TCR Beta short-read assay to sequence DNA from cultured CD4+ T cells. TCRdb re-analysed the PCR reads in MiXCR, keeping a single row per CDR3 protein. The table shows about 20,000 distinct CDR3 sequences, with roughly three fifths occurring only once. Documented treatment: roughly nine-day PBMC culture with coronavirus spike peptide pools or control peptides (ViraFEST assay). Their recognized antigens are unknown. The sequencing used CD4+ T cells from blood, cultured in vitro, collected after SARS-CoV-2 vaccination. The origin of the receptors is a human donor who had recovered from COVID-19.

The chain links TRBV3-1 to TRBJ2-3; possibly TRBD2 for D (7 bases). V gave up 5 bases and J gave up 8 bases, with 17 bases separating them. Germline assignment: CDR1 LGHDT and CDR2 YNNKEL (reference sequence). CDR3 length: 14 amino acids. CDR3 protein: CASSEVGGAGTQYF. The CDR3 bases are TGTGCCAGCAGCGAGGTAGGGGGGGCCGGTACGCAGTATTTT.

The chain couples TRBV10-3 to TRBJ1-2; maybe TRBD1 (5 bases). Trimming removed 4 bases at V and 7 bases at J, with 13 bases between. There are 13 residues in the CDR3. Germline CDR1 ENHRY, CDR2 SYGVKD. The CDR3 protein is CAISVGQGSGYTF. CDR3 bases: TGTGCCATCAGTGTAGGCCAGGGAAGTGGCTACACCTTC.

In its sample, this clonotype was seen a few times. The chain has TRBV19 and TRBJ1-1, with D possibly being TRBD1 (5 bases). CDR1 and CDR2 from the germline V gene are LNHDA and SQIVND (reference sequence). This CDR3 comprises 13 residues. V shed 7 bases and J shed 4 bases, with 13 bases lying between them. The CDR3 region has the DNA TGTGCCAGTACCCTGGGCAGGGCCACTGAAGCTTTCTTT. This encodes CASTLGRATEAFF.

This chain uses TRBV6-2 or TRBV6-3 with TRBJ2-7; TRBD2 might be the D (6 bases). The CDR3 spans 16 residues. Germline V gives CDR1 MNHEY, CDR2 SVGEGT. Trimming pared 2 bases from V and 2 bases from J, leaving 16 bases between. CDR3 amino acids: CASSYGDRGFTYEQYF. The CDR3 nucleotides read TGTGCCAGCAGTTACGGGGATCGGGGGTTCACCTACGAGCAGTACTTC.

This chain links TRBV20-1 with TRBJ2-7; 11 bases are a match to TRBD2. V was pared by 6 bases and J by 0 bases, with 4 bases of the junction left unmatched. There are 14 residues in the CDR3. Germline CDR1 is DFQATT and CDR2 is SNEGSKA (reference sequence). CDR3 sequence (DNA): TGCAGTGCGCCGGGACTAGCGGCCTCCTACGAGCAGTACTTC. Protein: CSAPGLAASYEQYF.

This sequence joins TRBV19 and TRBJ1-2; 11 positions match TRBD1. The CDR3 is 15 amino acids. Germline V lookup: CDR1 LNHDA, CDR2 SQIVND (reference sequence). V lost 7 bases to trimming and J lost 3 bases; unmatched junction nucleotides: 7. CDR3 region: CASKTGTGGYYGYTF. CDR3 in DNA: TGTGCCAGTAAAACCGGGACAGGGGGGTACTATGGCTACACCTTC.

This chain connects TRBV11-3 to TRBJ2-1, with TRBD2 matching over 11 bases. This CDR3 comprises 18 residues. After removal of 1 base from V and 8 bases from J, the junction contained 13 bases not matched to a gene. From germline, CDR1 is SGHNT and CDR2 YENEEA. CDR3 protein: CASSLAASGRLTDDEQFF. The CDR3, as DNA: TGTGCCAGCAGCTTAGCGGCTAGCGGGAGGCTAACGGACGATGAGCAGTTCTTC.

V usage is TRBV7-8 and J usage is TRBJ2-3; possibly TRBD1 for D (5 bases). With 4 bases removed from V and 4 bases from J, the gap between germline ends came to 6 bases. From germline, CDR1 is SGHVS and CDR2 FQNEAQ. There are 12 residues in the CDR3. CDR3 DNA: TGTGCCAGCAGCTCAGGGCCAGATACGCAGTATTTT. It yields the protein CASSSGPDTQYF. The complete variable domain, with remaining parts taken from reference TRBV7-8 and TRBJ2-3, reads GAGVSQSPRYKVAKRGQDVALRCDPISGHVSLFWYQQALGQGPEFLTYFQNEAQLDKSGLPSDRFFAERPEGSVSTLKIQRTQQEDSAVYLCASSSGPDTQYFGPGTRLTVL.

The V gene is TRBV19, the J gene TRBJ1-5; 9 bases agree with TRBD1. This CDR3 comprises 15 residues. J gave up 3 bases and V 8 bases, and 8 bases lay outside the gene matches. Per germline, CDR1 LNHDA and CDR2 SQIVND (reference sequence). The CDR3 loop reads CASGPGQGYNQPQHF. The CDR3 coding sequence is TGTGCCAGTGGGCCGGGACAGGGCTACAATCAGCCCCAGCATTTT.

The chain combines TRBV6-5 with TRBJ2-3, with no clear D. The CDR3 covers 12 residues. V lost 0 bases and J lost 6, with 4 bases in between. Germline V CDR1 and CDR2: MNHEY, SVGAGI. The CDR3 nucleotides are TGTGCCAGCAGTTACTCTCCGGATACGCAGTATTTT. Protein sequence: CASSYSPDTQYF.